This T cell receptor (beta chain) was recovered during a study of T cell repertoires in cytomegalovirus infection. Study overall: An indication of both CMV infection and matching HLA type came from public TCR beta signatures.

TCRdb re-derived calls from the reads in MiXCR, one entry per CDR3 protein. The table shows some 300,000 distinct CDR3 sequences, with roughly 9.3% occurring only once. With 7 bases removed from V and 3 bases from J, the gap between germline ends came to 11 bases. This CDR3 spans 13 amino acids. Germline CDR1 reads SGHAT; CDR2 reads FQNNGV. Many counts were recorded for this clonotype. This sequence was found in a human donor in good health (CMV status not recorded). Some clones in this sample may be carry-over from other donors' samples. This chain links TRBV11-2 with TRBJ2-3; perhaps TRBD2 as D (5 bases). Specimen: PBMCs. The CDR3 nucleotides read TGTGCCAGCAAGAAGGGAGTTACAGATACGCAGTATTTT. It is translated as CASKKGVTDTQYF.